These 27 T cell receptor beta chains originate from one sample sequenced in a study of CD8 T cells in Susac syndrome. With random hexamers, reverse transcription was performed on roughly 0.5 to 1 ug of RNA. TCRdb used MiXCR to reprocess the immunoSEQ multiplex PCR reads, holding one entry per CDR3 protein. The repertoire holds 65,000 to 90,000 distinct CDR3 sequences, about 95% seen once, with roughly 0.39% in the top ten. Sequenced material: CD8+ T cells from PBMCs. Receptors originate from a human donor with multiple sclerosis.

J is TRBJ2-3 and V is TRBV6-6; TRBD2 matches at 11 bases. The ends lost 4 bases at V and 2 bases at J; junction bases unmatched: 5. Germline V lookup: CDR1 MNHNY, CDR2 SVGAGI (reference sequence). The CDR3 extends over 16 amino acids. CDR3: CASSLLAGETTDTQYF. CDR3 nucleotide sequence: TGTGCCAGCAGTTTACTAGCGGGAGAGACCACAGATACGCAGTATTTT.

The chain combines TRBV7-9 with TRBJ1-1; no definite D call. V dropped 7 bases and J dropped 1 base, with 4 bases sitting between them. Germline-derived CDR1 and CDR2 are SEHNR and FQNEAQ (reference sequence). The CDR3 is made up of 11 amino acids. In DNA, the CDR3 is TGTGCCAGCACAGCGAACACTGAAGCTTTCTTT. Amino acids: CASTANTEAFF.

The V gene is TRBV29-1, the J gene TRBJ2-7, with D possibly matching TRBD1 (6 bases). The germline V gene has CDR1 SQVTM and CDR2 ANQGSEA. V lost 1 base and J 0 bases, leaving 7 bases between the germline ends. The CDR3 sequence is 13 residues long. This CDR3 is CSVEGGGSYEQYF. The CDR3 DNA follows: TGCAGCGTTGAAGGAGGGGGCTCCTACGAGCAGTACTTC.

Here the CDR3 DNA reads TGTGCCAGCAGCTACCGGCCCCGTACCGGGGAGCTGTTTTTT. Translation gives CASSYRPRTGELFF. This chain joins TRBV7-9 and TRBJ2-2, with D uncertain. This CDR3 region has 14 residues. V was cut by 4 bases and J by 5 bases, with 11 bases left in between. Germline CDR1 SEHNR, CDR2 FQNEAQ (reference sequence).

This rearrangement joins TRBV5-4 to TRBJ1-1; D gene uncertain. V dropped 0 bases and J dropped 0 bases, with 6 bases sitting between them. The CDR3 spans 14 residues. The germline CDR1 and CDR2 sequences are SGHNT and YYREEE (reference sequence). This chain's CDR3 is CASSLAKLNTEAFF. CDR3 sequence (DNA): TGTGCCAGCAGCTTGGCCAAACTGAACACTGAAGCTTTCTTT. The complete variable domain, with remaining parts taken from reference TRBV5-4 and TRBJ1-1, reads ETGVTQSPTHLIKTRGQQVTLRCSSQSGHNTVSWYQQALGQGPQFIFQYYREEENGRGNFPPRFSGLQFPNYSSELNVNALELDDSALYLCASSLAKLNTEAFFGQGTRLTVV.

This clonotype has more than one count but fewer than ten. The chain is built from TRBV11-2 and TRBJ1-1, with TRBD1 matching over 9 bases. Germline V gene sequence: CDR1 SGHAT, CDR2 FQNNGV. V shed 6 bases, J shed 5 bases, and the junction held 10 bases outside the gene matches. The CDR3 is 15 residues long. DNA of the CDR3: TGTGCCAGCAGACTGGACAGGGGAGGCAGTACTGAAGCTTTCTTT. This codes for CASRLDRGGSTEAFF.

The J gene is TRBJ1-2, the V gene TRBV5-4; 7 bases are a match to TRBD1. The CDR3 length is 15 residues. Germline CDR1 and CDR2: SGHNT and YYREEE (reference sequence). The ends lost 4 bases at V and 4 bases at J; junction bases unmatched: 10. The chain's CDR3 is CASSPGTVGGYGYTF. Here the CDR3 DNA reads TGTGCCAGCAGCCCCGGGACAGTAGGAGGCTATGGCTACACCTTC.

J is TRBJ1-1 and V is TRBV3-1; D call uncertain. V was shortened by 1 base and J by 1 base, with 10 bases between the two germline ends. The germline gives CDR1 LGHDT, CDR2 YNNKEL (reference sequence). This CDR3 region has 15 residues. CDR3 DNA: TGTGCCAGCAGCCAAGGGATTACGGAGAACACTGAAGCTTTCTTT. Translating gives CASSQGITENTEAFF.

The chain couples TRBV3-1 to TRBJ2-5; D call uncertain. Per germline, CDR1 LGHDT and CDR2 YNNKEL (reference sequence). This CDR3 comprises 14 residues. The V gene lost 2 bases and the J gene lost 3 bases, with 10 bases spanning the gap. CDR3 loop: CASSQLETKETQYF. The DNA of the CDR3 is TGTGCCAGCAGCCAACTGGAGACAAAAGAGACCCAGTACTTC.

This chain links TRBV5-1 with TRBJ1-2; perhaps TRBD1 as D (6 bases). This CDR3 has 16 amino acids. Trimming shortened V by 5 bases and J by 5 bases, and 22 bases separated the two germline ends. CDR1 is SGHRS and CDR2 is YFSETQ in the germline V gene. CDR3 sequence reads: CASRDGRGALSYGYTF. The CDR3 nucleotides read TGCGCCAGCAGGGATGGAAGGGGGGCTTTAAGTTATGGCTACACCTTC. The full variable domain, rest sourced from reference TRBV5-1 and TRBJ1-2, is KAGVTQTPRYLIKTRGQQVTLSCSPISGHRSVSWYQQTPGQGLQFLFEYFSETQRNKGNFPGRFSGRQFSNSRSEMNVSTLELGDSALYLCASRDGRGALSYGYTFGSGTRLTVV.

This clonotype was observed once. The CDR3 DNA reads TGCAGCGTTGAAGGAGGGGACAACACTGAAGCTTTCTTT. As protein: CSVEGGDNTEAFF. The rearrangement links TRBV29-1 to TRBJ1-1; D might be TRBD1 (5 bases). Trimming stripped 1 base from V and 2 bases from J, with 8 bases between. The CDR3 sequence is 13 residues long. Looked up from germline, CDR1 is SQVTM and CDR2 is ANQGSEA.

This chain uses TRBV29-1 with TRBJ2-3; D remains ambiguous. Germline CDR1 is SQVTM and CDR2 is ANQGSEA. The V end lost 4 bases, the J end lost 3 bases, and 11 bases lay between the germline ends. This CDR3 contains 13 residues. Written as DNA, the CDR3 is TGCAGCGTTGTCCCGCTCCGTACAGATACGCAGTATTTT. Encoded protein: CSVVPLRTDTQYF.

This chain links TRBV3-1 with TRBJ2-2; D is unclear. Germline V gene lookup returns CDR1 LGHDT and CDR2 YNNKEL (reference sequence). V was trimmed by 2 bases and J by 5 bases, leaving 6 bases between them. CDR3 length: 13 amino acids. DNA for the CDR3: TGTGCCAGCAGCCAAACCCCAACCGGGGAGCTGTTTTTT. Protein product: CASSQTPTGELFF.

The rearrangement uses TRBV7-9 and TRBJ2-7; D is unclear. Germline V lookup: CDR1 SEHNR, CDR2 FQNEAQ (reference sequence). Trimming took 4 bases from V and 3 from J, leaving 10 bases between them. CDR3 length equals 13 residues. CDR3 nucleotides: TGTGCCAGCAGCTATCAGGTTAGCTACGAGCAGTACTTC. Protein sequence: CASSYQVSYEQYF.

This clonotype was observed a single time. The chain couples TRBV6-1 to TRBJ1-4; D remains ambiguous. The CDR3 consists of 11 residues. The germline V and J ends were trimmed by 8 bases and 8 bases, with 9 bases remaining between them. CDR1 and CDR2 (germline): MNHNS, SASEGT. This CDR3 is CASWDGEKLFF. In DNA form, the CDR3 reads TGTGCCAGCTGGGATGGAGAAAAACTGTTTTTT.

V usage is TRBV29-1 and J usage is TRBJ1-1, with D perhaps matching TRBD1 (6 bases). CDR1 and CDR2 (germline): SQVTM, ANQGSEA. V was shortened by 3 bases and J by 3 bases, with 8 bases between the two germline ends. This CDR3 is built from 12 residues. CDR3: CSVDGQYTEAFF. The CDR3 DNA is TGCAGCGTTGACGGACAGTACACTGAAGCTTTCTTT. Looking up the rest from reference TRBV29-1 and TRBJ1-1 gives the full variable domain: SAVISQKPSRDICQRGTSLTIQCQVDSQVTMMFWYRQQPGQSLTLIATANQGSEATYESGFVIDKFPISRPNLTFSTLTVSNMSPEDSSIYLCSVDGQYTEAFFGQGTRLTVV.

This sequence joins TRBV29-1 and TRBJ1-1; D might be TRBD1 (6 bases). CDR1 is SQVTM and CDR2 is ANQGSEA in the germline V gene. The CDR3 has 11 amino acids. The V end lost 5 bases, the J end lost 10 bases, and 14 bases lay between the germline ends. Here the CDR3 reads CSVPRGPRAFF. The CDR3 coding sequence is TGCAGCGTTCCTCGGGGGCCGCGAGCTTTCTTT.

The CDR3 DNA reads as TGCGCCAGCAGCTTGAGGGGTTTCGAGGATGAGCAGTTCTTC. Its protein is CASSLRGFEDEQFF. This chain links TRBV5-1 with TRBJ2-1, with a tentative D call TRBD1 (5 bases). This CDR3 spans 14 amino acids. V was clipped by 1 base and J by 8 bases, with 13 bases between them. Germline V lookup: CDR1 SGHRS, CDR2 YFSETQ.

CDR3 nucleotide sequence: TGTGCCAGCAGACTCACAGGGGGGAGAGGGGCCAAAAACATTCAGTACTTC. This sequence encodes CASRLTGGRGAKNIQYF. The rearrangement uses TRBV27 and TRBJ2-4; the match to TRBD1 covers 8 bases. The CDR3 length is 17 residues. The germline V gene has CDR1 MNHEY and CDR2 SMNVEV (reference sequence). After removal of 6 bases from V and 1 base from J, the junction contained 11 bases not matched to a gene.

The chain is built from TRBV4-2 and TRBJ2-7, with 7 bases aligning to TRBD1. The junction had 5 bases not matched to a gene; V was cut back by 3 bases and J by 0 bases. Looked up from germline, CDR1 is LGHNA and CDR2 is YNFKEQ. CDR3 length: 15 residues. The CDR3 is CASSHTGVDSYEQYF. CDR3 sequence (DNA): TGTGCCAGCAGCCATACAGGGGTAGACTCCTACGAGCAGTACTTC.

In nucleotides, the CDR3 is TGTGCCAGCAGCGTAGGGCAGGATACGCAGTATTTT. Protein product: CASSVGQDTQYF. V and J are TRBV9 and TRBJ2-3; no definite D call. The CDR3 consists of 12 residues. V lost 0 bases and J lost 6, with 5 bases in between. Germline V gives CDR1 SGDLS, CDR2 YYNGEE.

This clonotype was recorded once. This chain joins TRBV7-9 and TRBJ2-5, with D tentatively TRBD1 or TRBD2 (6 bases each). The V end lost 2 bases, the J end lost 5 bases, and 18 bases lay between the germline ends. This CDR3 region has 16 residues. Germline V CDR1 and CDR2: SEHNR, FQNEAQ (reference sequence). CDR3 protein: CASSLSTLRGPETQYF. CDR3 coding DNA: TGTGCCAGCAGCTTATCCACCCTCCGGGGGCCGGAGACCCAGTACTTC.

The J gene is TRBJ1-1, the V gene TRBV4-1; TRBD1 matches 9 bases. The CDR3 contains 16 residues. Germline assignment: CDR1 MGHRA and CDR2 YSYEKL. With V trimmed by 2 bases and J by 3 bases, 7 bases remained unmatched. CDR3 in DNA: TGCGCCAGCAGCCAACTTGGGACAGGGATTTACACTGAAGCTTTCTTT. The encoded protein is CASSQLGTGIYTEAFF.

This clonotype has just one count. The rearrangement uses TRBV5-6 and TRBJ2-1; D gene unclear. Germline CDR1 and CDR2: SGHDT and YYEEEE. V lost 2 bases, J lost 4 bases, and 7 bases lay in between. The CDR3 covers 13 residues. The CDR3 spells CASSFRAYNEQFF. CDR3 DNA sequence: TGTGCCAGCAGCTTTAGAGCATACAATGAGCAGTTCTTC.

The chain uses TRBV30 and TRBJ1-2; no firm D call. V was trimmed by 0 bases and J by 8 bases, leaving 10 bases between them. The V gene's germline CDR1 is GTSNPN and CDR2 SVGIG (reference sequence). There are 12 residues in the CDR3. The CDR3 sequence: CAWSVLAGGYTF. CDR3 nucleotides: TGTGCCTGGAGTGTACTCGCGGGCGGCTACACCTTC.

The V and J genes are TRBV20-1 and TRBJ2-3; D gene uncertain. The CDR3 contains 12 residues. With 5 bases removed from V and 4 bases from J, the gap between germline ends came to 10 bases. Germline loops: CDR1 DFQATT, CDR2 SNEGSKA (reference sequence). CDR3 amino acids: CSASRAPDTQYF. The CDR3 nucleotides are TGCAGTGCTTCCCGGGCCCCAGATACGCAGTATTTT.

This sequence joins TRBV29-1 and TRBJ1-2; TRBD1 matches 9 bases. Germline V gene data show CDR1 as SQVTM and CDR2 as ANQGSEA. The CDR3 runs 14 residues. J lost 4 bases, V lost 7 bases, and 10 bases had no gene match. The CDR3 reads CSATPGTGIYGYTF. The CDR3 nucleotides read TGCAGCGCCACCCCGGGGACAGGGATCTATGGCTACACCTTC.